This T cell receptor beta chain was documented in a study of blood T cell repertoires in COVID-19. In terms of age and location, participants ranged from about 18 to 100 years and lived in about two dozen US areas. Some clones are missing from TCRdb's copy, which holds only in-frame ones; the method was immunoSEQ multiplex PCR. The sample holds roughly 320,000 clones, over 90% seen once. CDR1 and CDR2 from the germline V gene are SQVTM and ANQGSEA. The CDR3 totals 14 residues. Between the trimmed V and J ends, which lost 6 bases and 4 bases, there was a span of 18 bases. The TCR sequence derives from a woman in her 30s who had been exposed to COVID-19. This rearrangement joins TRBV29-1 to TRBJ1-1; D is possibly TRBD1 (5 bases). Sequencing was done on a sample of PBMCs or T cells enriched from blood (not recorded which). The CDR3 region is CSVTSGQLSTEAFF. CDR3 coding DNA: TGCAGCGTCACATCTGGACAACTATCCACTGAAGCTTTCTTT. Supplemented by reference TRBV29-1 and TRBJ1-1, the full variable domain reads SAVISQKPSRDICQRGTSLTIQCQVDSQVTMMFWYRQQPGQSLTLIATANQGSEATYESGFVIDKFPISRPNLTFSTLTVSNMSPEDSSIYLCSVTSGQLSTEAFFGQGTRLTVV.